This entry lists 27 T cell receptor beta chains sequenced from one sample in a study of T cell responses to AZD1222 COVID-19 vaccine. TCRdb keeps only in-frame clones here, not all; method: immunoSEQ multiplex PCR. The profile shows 100,000 to 150,000 clones, approximately 89% of them singletons. The specimen was peripheral blood, collected on day 0 of AZD1222 vaccination. These receptors were collected from an adult in good health.

V gene TRBV20-1 combines with J gene TRBJ2-2; no firm D call. This CDR3 comprises 13 residues. Deletions cut 3 bases from V and 2 bases from J, with 7 bases between. Germline lookup yields CDR1 DFQATT and CDR2 SNEGSKA (reference sequence). CDR3 in DNA: TGCAGTGCTAGTAACTCTAACACCGGGGAGCTGTTTTTT. Protein product: CSASNSNTGELFF.

This clone showed up just once. This rearrangement joins TRBV27 to TRBJ1-1; TRBD1 might be the D (5 bases). The germline gives CDR1 MNHEY, CDR2 SMNVEV (reference sequence). The CDR3 totals 15 residues. V shed 3 bases and J shed 4 bases, with 15 bases lying between them. Written as DNA, the CDR3 is TGTGCCAGCAGTTTTGGGGGGAAAATCTTCACTGAAGCTTTCTTT. Translating it yields CASSFGGKIFTEAFF.

This chain connects TRBV5-1 to TRBJ2-4; 8 bases match TRBD1. The CDR3 has 15 amino acids. J was trimmed by 8 bases and V by 3 bases; bases with no gene match: 10. Looked up from germline, CDR1 is SGHRS and CDR2 is YFSETQ. The CDR3 nucleotides are TGCGCCAGCAGCTCTAAGACAGGGGCCCGGGACATTCAGTACTTC. This gives the protein CASSSKTGARDIQYF.

This clone was counted a few times. The rearrangement uses TRBV5-8 and TRBJ2-7; 12 bases line up with TRBD2. Germline V gives CDR1 SGHTS, CDR2 YDEGEE. J was trimmed by 6 bases and V by 3 bases; bases with no gene match: 10. There are 16 residues in the CDR3. The CDR3 nucleotides are TGTGCCAGCAGCTATTCACTAGCGGGAGGCGTTCGCGAGCAGTACTTC. Protein sequence: CASSYSLAGGVREQYF.

The V call is TRBV18, the J call TRBJ2-1; D perhaps matches TRBD1 (6 bases). The V gene lost 3 bases and the J gene lost 7 bases, with 16 bases spanning the gap. CDR1 is KGHSH, CDR2 LQKENI, per germline. This CDR3 spans 15 amino acids. CDR3 in amino acids: CASSPRQVFGNEQFF. DNA of the CDR3: TGTGCCAGCTCACCGCGACAGGTGTTTGGTAATGAGCAGTTCTTC.

The V call is TRBV5-1, the J call TRBJ1-4; maybe TRBD1 (5 bases). The V gene's germline CDR1 is SGHRS and CDR2 YFSETQ. Trimming removed 0 bases from V and 7 bases from J, with 13 bases in between. The CDR3 sequence is 15 residues long. The CDR3 nucleotides are TGCGCCAGCAGCTTGGGAGGAGGGGTATCTGAAAAACTGTTTTTT. Its translation is CASSLGGGVSEKLFF.

The rearrangement joins TRBV23-1 to TRBJ2-3; 7 bases are shared with TRBD1. TRBV23-1 is placed among ORFs of uncertain function. CDR3 length equals 23 residues. V was clipped by 0 bases and J by 11 bases; unmatched bases: 35. CDR3 residues: CASSQSNQGTEGLPRGNLIWQYF. DNA for the CDR3: TGCGCCAGCAGTCAATCGAACCAAGGGACAGAAGGACTCCCCCGGGGTAACCTCATATGGCAGTATTTT.

The rearrangement links TRBV28 to TRBJ2-1; possible D gene TRBD2, 6 bases. Germline values: CDR1 MDHEN, CDR2 SYDVKM. The CDR3 extends over 16 amino acids. V gave up 3 bases and J gave up 5 bases, with 17 bases separating them. CDR3 region: CASSFHPSSENNEQFF. Here the CDR3 DNA reads TGTGCCAGCAGTTTCCACCCTTCTAGCGAAAACAATGAGCAGTTCTTC. Complete variable domain (other parts from reference TRBV28 and TRBJ2-1): DVKVTQSSRYLVKRTGEKVFLECVQDMDHENMFWYRQDPGLGLRLIYFSYDVKMKEKGDIPEGYSVSREKKERFSLILESASTNQTSMYLCASSFHPSSENNEQFFGPGTRLTVL.

On this clone itself: At one boundary the junction diverges from the germline segment, which might be a read error. This rearrangement joins TRBV7-7 to TRBJ2-3, with 10 bases identical to TRBD2. Germline V gene lookup returns CDR1 SSHAT and CDR2 FNYEAQ (reference sequence). The CDR3 runs 15 residues. The CDR3, as DNA: TGTGCTAGCAGCCAACTAGCGGGAAGCACAGATACGCAGTATTTT. It encodes CASSQLAGSTDTQYF.

The gene calls are TRBV7-9 and TRBJ1-6, with unresolved D. Germline V CDR1 and CDR2: SEHNR, FQNEAQ (reference sequence). Trimming cost V 1 base and J 6 bases, with 13 bases left between them. This CDR3 has 16 amino acids. CDR3 DNA: TGTGCCAGCAGCTTAGGAGCGGCAACCCCTAATTCACCCCTCCACTTT. This translates into CASSLGAATPNSPLHF.

This chain uses TRBV5-6 with TRBJ1-4, with 9 bases matching TRBD1. Germline V gene data show CDR1 as SGHDT and CDR2 as YYEEEE. The CDR3 is 15 amino acids. Trimming cost V 0 bases and J 7 bases; bases outside gene matches: 4. The DNA for the CDR3 is TGTGCCAGCAGCTTGGGACAGGGGGGGAGTGAAAAACTGTTTTTT. It encodes CASSLGQGGSEKLFF.

In its sample, this clone was seen once. The V call is TRBV5-1, the J call TRBJ2-7; D is tentatively TRBD1 or TRBD2 (5 bases each). The CDR3 runs 13 residues. CDR1 is SGHRS and CDR2 is YFSETQ in the germline V gene. Trimming stripped 0 bases from V and 6 bases from J, with 10 bases between. For the CDR3, the DNA is TGCGCCAGCAGCTTGGTTTTAGGGACCGAGCAGTACTTC. It encodes CASSLVLGTEQYF.

The rearrangement links TRBV6-5 to TRBJ1-2; the D is unclear. Trimming left V 5 bases short and J 4 bases short, with 11 bases between. The CDR3 runs to 13 residues. Germline V gene data show CDR1 as MNHEY and CDR2 as SVGAGI. The CDR3 DNA is TGTGCCAGCAGTCGGACGGACCTCTATGGCTACACCTTC. Protein: CASSRTDLYGYTF.

The V gene is TRBV2, the J gene TRBJ1-1; possible D gene TRBD1, 5 bases. Germline V gives CDR1 SNHLY, CDR2 FYNNEI. The CDR3 is 15 residues long. Trimming removed 7 bases from V and 1 base from J, with 16 bases in between. The CDR3 reads CASTSGPGQNTEAFF. CDR3 bases: TGTGCCAGCACTTCCGGACCCGGACAGAACACTGAAGCTTTCTTT.

The rearrangement links TRBV7-9 to TRBJ1-2; D is undetermined. Germline-derived CDR1 and CDR2 are SEHNR and FQNEAQ (reference sequence). The length of the CDR3 is 15 residues. The V end lost 2 bases, the J end lost 4 bases, and 14 bases lay between the germline ends. The CDR3 sequence: CASSLMAGPGYGYTF. CDR3 DNA sequence: TGTGCCAGCAGCTTAATGGCGGGTCCCGGCTATGGCTACACCTTC.

The chain recombines TRBV19 with TRBJ2-1; 11 nucleotides match TRBD1. V lost 1 base and J lost 3; bases outside the gene matches: 2. This CDR3 contains 16 residues. Germline loops: CDR1 LNHDA, CDR2 SQIVND (reference sequence). CDR3 coding DNA: TGTGCCAGTAGTATAGTTGGGACAGGGGGCTACAATGAGCAGTTCTTC. It yields the protein CASSIVGTGGYNEQFF.

This clone was observed a single time. The chain has TRBV11-2 and TRBJ2-2; D not resolved. CDR3 size: 14 residues. Trimming took 3 bases from V and 6 from J, leaving 11 bases between them. CDR1 and CDR2 from the germline V gene are SGHAT and FQNNGV. The CDR3 nucleotides are TGTGCCAGCAGCTTGAAGCGTTTGGCCGGGGAGCTGTTTTTT. Translation: CASSLKRLAGELFF.

The chain uses TRBV18 and TRBJ1-5; no clear D gene. There are 15 residues in the CDR3. Deletions cut 6 bases from V and 7 bases from J, with 19 bases between. Germline lookup yields CDR1 KGHSH and CDR2 LQKENI. CDR3 in amino acids: CASSPDMGQAQPQHF. Written as DNA, the CDR3 is TGTGCCAGCTCTCCTGACATGGGTCAGGCGCAGCCCCAGCATTTT.

The CDR3 DNA sequence: TGCAGCGTTAGGACCTCACCCTACGAGCAGTACTTC. This encodes CSVRTSPYEQYF. The J gene is TRBJ2-7, the V gene TRBV29-1, with D uncertain. This CDR3 spans 12 amino acids. The germline CDR1 and CDR2 sequences are SQVTM and ANQGSEA. V was clipped by 5 bases and J by 2 bases, with 10 bases between them.

The chain uses TRBV15 and TRBJ1-2, with D unresolved. The CDR3 is made up of 14 amino acids. Germline V gene lookup returns CDR1 LNHNV and CDR2 YYDKDF (reference sequence). With 2 bases removed from V and 5 bases from J, the gap between germline ends came to 12 bases. Here the CDR3 reads CATSRSEDWYGYTF. The CDR3 DNA reads TGTGCCACCAGCAGATCGGAGGATTGGTATGGCTACACCTTC. Full variable domain (missing parts from reference TRBV15 and TRBJ1-2): DAMVIQNPRYQVTQFGKPVTLSCSQTLNHNVMYWYQQKSSQAPKLLFHYYDKDFNNEADTPDNFQSRRPNTSFCFLDIRSPGLGDTAMYLCATSRSEDWYGYTFGSGTRLTVV.

The gene calls are TRBV7-3 and TRBJ2-3; 8 bases are shared with TRBD2. J lost 10 bases, V lost 2 bases, and 11 bases had no gene match. Germline assignment: CDR1 SGHTA and CDR2 FQGTGA. The CDR3 runs 15 residues. The CDR3 nucleotides read TGTGCCAGCAGCTTAGGTAGCGGGGCCCATAGGGCGCAGTATTTT. Its protein is CASSLGSGAHRAQYF.

In this sample, this clone turned up once. The CDR3, as DNA: TGTGCCAGTAGCCGACAGGGGAGCACAGATACGCAGTATTTT. Encoded protein: CASSRQGSTDTQYF. V gene TRBV19 combines with J gene TRBJ2-3, with TRBD1 identical over 8 bases. Trimming at V came to 6 bases and at J to 0 bases, leaving 2 bases not matched to a gene. The CDR3 consists of 14 residues. Germline V gene data show CDR1 as LNHDA and CDR2 as SQIVND (reference sequence).

The genes are TRBV7-2 and TRBJ1-1, with no clear D. The CDR3 is 14 residues long. Trimming removed 2 bases from V and 5 bases from J, with 12 bases in between. CDR1 and CDR2 from the germline V gene are SGHTA and FQGNSA. In DNA, the CDR3 is TGTGCCAGCAGCTTATGGCTGGTCGAGACTGAAGCTTTCTTT. Amino acids: CASSLWLVETEAFF.

This clone appeared a few times. The V gene is TRBV9, the J gene TRBJ2-7, with TRBD1 matching 7 bases. Trimming cost V 4 bases and J 3 bases; bases outside gene matches: 13. CDR3 length: 16 amino acids. In germline, CDR1 is SGDLS, CDR2 YYNGEE. In DNA, the CDR3 is TGTGCCAGCAGCCCACACGCGGACAGGTTGGTCTACGAGCAGTACTTC. It codes for CASSPHADRLVYEQYF.

Here the CDR3 DNA reads TGTGCCAGCAGCTTAGTCGGGGCAGGGCAAGATTATGGCTACACCTTC. Translation: CASSLVGAGQDYGYTF. The rearrangement uses TRBV7-2 and TRBJ1-2, with D possibly matching TRBD1 (5 bases). The CDR3 is made up of 16 amino acids. The germline gives CDR1 SGHTA, CDR2 FQGNSA. V was clipped by 1 base and J by 5 bases, with 17 bases between them.

This clone occurred a few times. The chain couples TRBV6-5 to TRBJ1-4; unclear D gene. CDR3 length equals 11 residues. From germline, CDR1 is MNHEY and CDR2 SVGAGI. Deletions cut 4 bases from V and 10 bases from J, with 7 bases between. CDR3 sequence reads: CASSWAGKLFF. The CDR3 DNA reads as TGTGCCAGCAGTTGGGCAGGAAAACTGTTTTTT.

The V and J genes are TRBV24-1 and TRBJ1-2; 9 bases map to TRBD1. The CDR3 contains 14 residues. Unmatched junction bases numbered 5, after V lost 3 bases and J lost 7 bases. In germline, CDR1 is KGHDR, CDR2 SFDVKD. This CDR3 reads CATSDDTGGGGYTF. Written as DNA, the CDR3 is TGTGCCACCAGTGATGACACAGGGGGCGGTGGCTACACCTTC.